The T cell receptor (beta chain) under discussion was sequenced for a study of patients and donors after allogeneic stem cell transplantation. This clonotype has just a few counts. Each CDR3 protein is one row after TCRdb ran MiXCR on the RT-PCR reads. Among 920,000 or so distinct CDR3 sequences listed, 15% to 20% were seen once. V shed 0 bases and J 6 bases; nucleotides not matched to a gene: 9. The CDR3 spans 16 residues. The germline V gene has CDR1 SGHTA and CDR2 FQGTGA. Sequencing input: blood, either unsorted or a sorted T cell fraction (not recorded which). The source is a human donor who was either an allogeneic HSCT recipient or a stem cell or donor lymphocyte infusion donor (not recorded which). It is not recorded whose cells these are; they may come from a transplant donor. The genes are TRBV7-3 and TRBJ2-7; TRBD1 aligns across 9 bases. The chain's CDR3 is CASSLTGTGRASEQYF. The CDR3 DNA reads as TGTGCCAGCAGCTTAACGGGGACAGGGAGAGCTTCCGAGCAGTACTTC.